The 22 T cell receptor beta chains given below trace back to one sample, sequenced in a study of human T cells and chemical hapten exposure. From the RACE reads, TCRdb called clonotypes with MiXCR, one entry per CDR3 protein. The table includes about 30,000 distinct CDR3 sequences, approximately 5.8% detected once. Time point given: patch test 3, about 24 weeks after DPC sensitization. Treatment specified: therapeutic diphenylcyclopropenone sensitization with weekly scalp DPC. Sequenced here: whole blood, sampled in connection with sensitization to the hapten diphenylcyclopropenone (DPC). The receptor source for this set is a man younger than 40 with alopecia areata. Some clones in this sample may be carry-over from other donors' samples.

This clonotype showed up many times. Germline is not matched at one junction end, which may reflect a read error. V gene TRBV14 combines with J gene TRBJ1-2; maybe TRBD1 (5 bases). This CDR3 has 14 amino acids. Germline V CDR1 and CDR2: SGHDN, FVKESK. CDR3 loop: CASSHGGYYYGYTF. DNA of the CDR3: TGTGCCAGCAGTCACGGGGGGTACTACTACGGCTACACCTTC. Combining the CDR3 with reference TRBV14 and TRBJ1-2 gives the whole variable domain EAGVTQFPSHSVIEKGQTVTLRCDPISGHDNLYWYRRVMGKEIKFLLHFVKESKQDESGMPNNRFLAERTGGTYSTLKVQPAELEDSGVYFCASSHGGYYYGYTFGSGTRLTVV.

Comments on this clonotype: It may be a read error: a sequence one base away is much more abundant. The chain carries TRBV7-2 and TRBJ2-7; D gene unclear. There are 14 residues in the CDR3. Germline V gene data show CDR1 as SGHTA and CDR2 as FQGNSA. V was cut by 3 bases and J by 2 bases, with 11 bases left in between. This chain's CDR3 is CTSSFATRTYEQYF. The DNA for the CDR3 is TGTACCAGCAGCTTTGCGACACGTACCTACGAGCAGTACTTC.

The chain employs TRBV6-2 or TRBV6-3 and TRBJ2-7; TRBD1 is a possible D gene (6 bases). V lost 5 bases and J lost 1, with 12 bases in between. The germline CDR1 and CDR2 sequences are MNHEY and SVGEGT. There are 14 residues in the CDR3. The CDR3 DNA is TGTGCCAGCAGTCCCGCGACAGGATCCTACGAGCAGTACTTC. Residues: CASSPATGSYEQYF.

This clonotype was seen at least ten times. CDR3 residues: CASSFGGQPQHF. In nucleotides, the CDR3 is TGTGCCAGCAGTTTTGGCGGACAGCCCCAGCATTTT. V is TRBV12-3 or TRBV12-4 and J is TRBJ1-5; D remains unclear. The CDR3 consists of 12 residues. The ends were cut back, 3 bases at V and 7 bases at J, with 7 bases in the middle.

There are many counts of this clonotype. The V call is TRBV3-2, the J call TRBJ2-1; the table's D gene call, TRBD2, was not cross checked with the DNA. TRBV3-2 constitutes a pseudogene. The CDR3 covers 19 residues. This CDR3 reads CASSPRQGRTSGPYNEQFF. The DNA for the CDR3 is TGTGCCAGCAGCCCAAGACAGGGTAGAACTAGCGGGCCCTACAATGAGCAGTTCTTC.

This clonotype was seen only a few times. Since a much larger clone is just one base distant, this may be a read error. The J gene is TRBJ2-5, the V gene TRBV18; TRBD1 might be the D (5 bases). The CDR3 contains 12 residues. Germline V gene sequence: CDR1 KGHSH, CDR2 LQKENI. Trimming left V 1 base short and J 5 bases short, with 5 bases between. The CDR3 here is CASSPQGETQYF. In DNA form, the CDR3 reads TGTGCCAGCTCACCACAGGGGGAGACCCAGTACTTC. Full variable domain (remainder filled in from reference TRBV18 and TRBJ2-5): NAGVMQNPRHLVRRRGQEARLRCSPMKGHSHVYWYRQLPEEGLKFMVYLQKENIIDESGMPKERFSAEFPKEGPSILRIQQVVRGDSAAYFCASSPQGETQYFGPGTRLLVL.

As regards this clonotype: The junction and the germline gene differ at one end; a read error may be behind it. This chain uses TRBV7-8 with TRBJ2-1; D uncertain. The CDR3 extends over 12 amino acids. Germline CDR1 is SGHVS and CDR2 is FQNEAQ. The CDR3 reads CAGSFYFNEQFF. The DNA for the CDR3 is TGTGCCGGCAGCTTTTACTTCAATGAGCAGTTCTTC.

This clonotype showed up just a few times. The rearrangement uses TRBV11-2 and TRBJ2-1; D remains unclear. This CDR3 comprises 13 residues. The germline CDR1 and CDR2 sequences are SGHAT and FQNNGV. Trimming took off 3 bases at V and 5 bases at J, with 8 bases between the two ends. CDR3 region: CASSFLEDNEQFF. The CDR3 DNA reads as TGTGCCAGCAGCTTCTTAGAGGACAATGAGCAGTTCTTC.

This clonotype has ten or more counts. The chain recombines TRBV27 with TRBJ1-5, with 7 positions matching TRBD1. The CDR3 runs 15 residues. J gave up 1 base and V 6 bases, and 6 bases lay outside the gene matches. Germline V gene sequence: CDR1 MNHEY, CDR2 SMNVEV (reference sequence). CDR3 bases: TGTGCCAGCAGCCCGACAGGGTTGAGCAATCAGCCCCAGCATTTT. Its translation: CASSPTGLSNQPQHF.

This clonotype was seen many times. This chain connects TRBV7-2 to TRBJ2-1, with 7 bases aligning to TRBD1. J gave up 1 base and V 4 bases, and 4 bases lay outside the gene matches. CDR3 length equals 15 residues. From germline, CDR1 is SGHTA and CDR2 FQGNSA. CDR3 region: CASSSDRESYNEQFF. Written as DNA, the CDR3 is TGTGCCAGCAGCTCAGACAGGGAATCCTACAATGAGCAGTTCTTC.

This clonotype was observed at least ten times. The chain employs TRBV6-6 and TRBJ2-5, with TRBD1 identical over 7 bases. Germline CDR1 reads MNHNY; CDR2 reads SVGAGI (reference sequence). The J segment lost 0 bases and the V segment lost 2 bases, leaving 6 bases of the junction unmatched. The CDR3 runs 16 residues. The CDR3 bases are TGTGCCAGCAGTTACCCACAGGGGCCCGACCAAGAGACCCAGTACTTC. Its protein product is CASSYPQGPDQETQYF.

The genes are TRBV7-9 and TRBJ1-2; D remains ambiguous. Germline CDR1 is SEHNR and CDR2 is FQNEAQ (reference sequence). The CDR3 loop spans 12 amino acids. V dropped 5 bases and J dropped 6 bases, with 10 bases sitting between them. The CDR3 sequence: CASSPDGDGYTF. CDR3 DNA sequence: TGTGCCAGCAGCCCAGATGGGGATGGCTACACCTTC.

Many counts were recorded for this clonotype. The chain is built from TRBV3-1 and TRBJ1-6; 8 bases match TRBD1. Losses at the gene ends were 5 bases for V and 8 bases for J; bases not matched to a gene: 5. The length of the CDR3 is 14 residues. Germline CDR1 is LGHDT and CDR2 is YNNKEL (reference sequence). CDR3 DNA: TGTGCCAGCAGCAGGGCAGGGGGCGATTCACCCCTCCACTTT. It is translated as CASSRAGGDSPLHF.

This clonotype appeared many times. The chain recombines TRBV27 with TRBJ2-7; D call uncertain. Germline V gene data show CDR1 as MNHEY and CDR2 as SMNVEV (reference sequence). The CDR3 has 13 amino acids. V lost 2 bases and J 7 bases, leaving 12 bases between the germline ends. The CDR3 sequence is CASSLGRFGEQYF. Here the CDR3 DNA reads TGTGCCAGCAGTTTAGGGCGGTTTGGAGAGCAGTACTTC.

This clonotype has a count of ten or more. The genes are TRBV3-1 and TRBJ1-2; TRBD1 is a possible D gene (6 bases). V was trimmed by 0 bases and J by 5 bases, leaving 13 bases between them. In germline, CDR1 is LGHDT, CDR2 YNNKEL (reference sequence). CDR3 size: 15 residues. The DNA of the CDR3 is TGTGCCAGCAGCCAAGAGGGGGCAGGGAGTTATGGCTACACCTTC. Translation gives CASSQEGAGSYGYTF.

This clonotype appeared many times. The V call is TRBV7-9, the J call TRBJ2-5; 11 bases are shared with TRBD2. Unmatched junction bases numbered 8, after V lost 5 bases and J lost 0 bases. The CDR3 spans 17 residues. Per germline, CDR1 SEHNR and CDR2 FQNEAQ (reference sequence). CDR3 sequence (DNA): TGTGCCAGCAGCCTCTCTAGCGGGGGGACCCACCAAGAGACCCAGTACTTC. It codes for CASSLSSGGTHQETQYF.

The table lists this clonotype with many counts. The genes are TRBV4-2 and TRBJ1-6; D unresolved. The CDR3 runs to 15 residues. The V gene's germline CDR1 is LGHNA and CDR2 YNFKEQ. Trimming stripped 0 bases from V and 0 bases from J, with 3 bases between. The CDR3: CASSQESSYNSPLHF. The CDR3 DNA follows: TGTGCCAGCAGCCAAGAGAGCTCCTATAATTCACCCCTCCACTTT.

This clonotype came up many times. The chain carries TRBV27 and TRBJ2-1, with a possible D match to TRBD2 (6 bases). The CDR3 contains 15 residues. Germline values: CDR1 MNHEY, CDR2 SMNVEV (reference sequence). V was cut by 4 bases and J by 6 bases, with 16 bases left in between. The CDR3 DNA sequence: TGTGCCAGCAGTTGGGGGACTTCACTATCCAATGAGCAGTTCTTC. This codes for CASSWGTSLSNEQFF.

This clonotype came up many times. This chain connects TRBV6-2 or TRBV6-3 to TRBJ2-3, with D perhaps matching TRBD1 or TRBD2 (5 bases each). This CDR3 region has 16 residues. V lost 5 bases and J 0 bases, leaving 15 bases between the germline ends. Germline V gene lookup returns CDR1 MNHEY and CDR2 SVGEGT. CDR3 residues: CASSPFRGASTDTQYF. The DNA for the CDR3 is TGTGCCAGCAGTCCCTTTCGAGGGGCTAGCACAGATACGCAGTATTTT.

This clonotype was seen ten or more times. This chain connects TRBV7-2 to TRBJ1-2, with TRBD1 matching 7 bases. V shed 7 bases and J 2 bases; nucleotides not matched to a gene: 1. Germline V gene lookup returns CDR1 SGHTA and CDR2 FQGNSA. The CDR3 covers 12 residues. The CDR3 DNA follows: TGTGCCAGCAAGACAGGGAACTATGGCTACACCTTC. Amino acids: CASKTGNYGYTF. The variable domain in full, with the rest retrieved from reference TRBV7-2 and TRBJ1-2, is GAGVSQSPSNKVTEKGKDVELRCDPISGHTALYWYRQSLGQGLEFLIYFQGNSAPDKSGLPSDRFSAERTGGSVSTLTIQRTQQEDSAVYLCASKTGNYGYTFGSGTRLTVV.

This clonotype was seen ten or more times. The chain recombines TRBV6-2 or TRBV6-3 with TRBJ2-1; 10 bases fit TRBD2. CDR3 length equals 15 residues. The germline V gene has CDR1 MNHEY and CDR2 SVGEGT. V gave up 8 bases and J gave up 7 bases; unmatched junction bases: 11. The CDR3 loop reads CASEGLAGGLNEQFF. CDR3 DNA: TGTGCCAGCGAGGGCTTAGCGGGAGGACTAAATGAGCAGTTCTTC.

The chain uses TRBV4-2 and TRBJ2-7; the match to TRBD2 covers 7 bases. The CDR3 covers 17 residues. Germline lookup yields CDR1 LGHNA and CDR2 YNFKEQ. The junction had 13 bases not matched to a gene; V was cut back by 0 bases and J by 5 bases. The CDR3 reads CASSQDLERGSPDEQYF. CDR3 bases: TGTGCCAGCAGCCAAGATCTCGAGCGCGGGAGCCCCGACGAGCAGTACTTC.